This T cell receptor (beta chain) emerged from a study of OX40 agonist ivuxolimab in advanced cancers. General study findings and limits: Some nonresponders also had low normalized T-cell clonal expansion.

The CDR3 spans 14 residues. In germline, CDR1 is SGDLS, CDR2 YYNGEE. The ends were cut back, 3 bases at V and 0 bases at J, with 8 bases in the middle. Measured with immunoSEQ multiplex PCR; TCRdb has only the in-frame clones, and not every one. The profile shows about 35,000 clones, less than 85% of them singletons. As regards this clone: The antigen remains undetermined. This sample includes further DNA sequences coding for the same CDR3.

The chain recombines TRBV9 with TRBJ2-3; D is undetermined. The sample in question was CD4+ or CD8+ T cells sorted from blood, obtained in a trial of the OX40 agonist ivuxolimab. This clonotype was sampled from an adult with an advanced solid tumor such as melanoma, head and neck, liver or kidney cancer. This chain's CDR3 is CASSGGSSTDTQYF. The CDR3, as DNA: TGTGCCAGCAGCGGAGGTAGTAGCACAGATACGCAGTATTTT.